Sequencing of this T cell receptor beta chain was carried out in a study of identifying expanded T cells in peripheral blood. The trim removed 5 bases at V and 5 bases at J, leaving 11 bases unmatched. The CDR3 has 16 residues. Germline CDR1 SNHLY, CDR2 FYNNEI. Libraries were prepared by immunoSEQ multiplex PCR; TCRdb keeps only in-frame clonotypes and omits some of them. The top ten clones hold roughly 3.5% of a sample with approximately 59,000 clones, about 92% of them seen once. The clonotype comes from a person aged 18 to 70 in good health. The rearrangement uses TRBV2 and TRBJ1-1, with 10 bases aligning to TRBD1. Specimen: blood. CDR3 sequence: CASSHPRDRGETEAFF. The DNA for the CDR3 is TGTGCCAGCAGTCACCCACGGGACAGGGGTGAGACTGAAGCTTTCTTT. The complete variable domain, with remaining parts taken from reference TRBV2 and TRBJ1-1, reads EPEVTQTPSHQVTQMGQEVILRCVPISNHLYFYWYRQILGQKVEFLVSFYNNEISEKSEIFDDQFSVERPDGSNFTLKIRSTKLEDSAMYFCASSHPRDRGETEAFFGQGTRLTVV.